The T cell receptor (beta chain) described here comes from a study of memory CD4+ T cells and cytomegalovirus serostatus. Study-wide results and caveats: Of roughly 180 reported CMV TCRbeta sequences, 67 were found in memory CD4+ repertoires.

The protocol was immunoSEQ multiplex PCR, while the TCRdb copy is restricted to in-frame clones and leaves out a portion. The repertoire holds tens of thousands of clones, with roughly 80% as singletons. As for this clone: The antigen remains undetermined.

Trimming took 5 bases from V and 4 from J; bases not matched to a gene: 11. From germline, CDR1 is SGHVS and CDR2 FNYEAQ. This CDR3 spans 18 amino acids. The sort gate was single viable CD3+CD4+CD8-CD45RO+ cells for memory CD4+ T cells. The sample taken for sequencing was memory CD4+ T cells from blood. This chain joins TRBV7-6 and TRBJ2-3, with 14 bases fitting TRBD2. The sequence derives from an adult in good health and CMV-seronegative. Some clones in this sample may be carry-over from other donors' samples. Here the CDR3 DNA reads TGTGCCAGCAGCGCCGCCGGGACTAGCGGGGGTAGGGCAGATACGCAGTATTTT. The encoded protein is CASSAAGTSGGRADTQYF.